The rows below give T cell receptor beta chains drawn from one sample of a study of blood T cell repertoires in COVID-19. Profiling relied on immunoSEQ multiplex PCR, and the TCRdb table lists in-frame clones only, not all of them. Among roughly 180,000 clones listed, about 85% were seen once. Sequencing was carried out using peripheral blood. The receptors derive from a woman aged 45 to 65 with COVID-19, enrolled during active disease. The CDR3 runs from the conserved cysteine through the conserved F or W. Fields, in order: J gene, V gene, D gene, clone size, CDR3 DNA, CDR3 protein. The D gene is left open where the match is weak. Not all rows give a size; the values are once, few, many and, for expanded clones, a class.

>TRBJ1-2|TRBV15|-|-
TGTGCCACCAGCAGAGATCGAGTCGGAGGGTTTGGCTACACCTTC
CATSRDRVGGFGYTF
>TRBJ2-7|TRBV7-9|-|-
TGTGCCAGCAGCTTAGTACCAGGGGATGTGGACGAGCAGTACTTC
CASSLVPGDVDEQYF
>TRBJ2-5|TRBV2|TRBD2|-
TGTGCCAGCAGTTACGGGACTAGCGAAGAGACCCAGTACTTC
CASSYGTSEETQYF
>TRBJ2-7|TRBV2|-|once
TGTGCCAGCAGGGCGGCTCCCTACGAGCAGTACTTC
CASRAAPYEQYF
>TRBJ2-1|TRBV7-8|-|-
TGTGCCAGCAGCCCATCCCCCAATGAGCAGTTCTTC
CASSPSPNEQFF
>TRBJ1-1|TRBV19|-|-
TGTGCCAGTAGTCCCTGGTCTGGGCTCACTGAAGCTTTCTTT
CASSPWSGLTEAFF
>TRBJ1-5|TRBV29-1|-|once
TGCAGCGTTGGGCAGGGAAAGGATCAGCCCCAGCATTTT
CSVGQGKDQPQHF
>TRBJ1-5|TRBV15|TRBD1|few
TGTGCCACCAGCCAAGGACAGGGGAATTTCAATCAGCCCCAGCATTTT
CATSQGQGNFNQPQHF
>TRBJ2-3|TRBV2|-|-
TGTGCCAGCAGGGTTGACTACACAGATACGCAGTATTTT
CASRVDYTDTQYF
>TRBJ2-7|TRBV19|-|-
TGTGCCAGTAGTATATTCGGGCCGGGGGAGCAGTACTTC
CASSIFGPGEQYF
>TRBJ1-2|TRBV19|-|-
TGTGCCAGTAGTATAGACGGCGGGGGCTACACCTTC
CASSIDGGGYTF
>TRBJ2-3|TRBV11-3|TRBD2|-
TGTGCCAGCAGCTTAGATGCGGGGGTATACACAGATACGCAGTATTTT
CASSLDAGVYTDTQYF
>TRBJ2-7|TRBV25-1|TRBD2|once
TGTGCCAGCAGTGAACGGGAGGGGACCAGGTACGAGCAGTACTTC
CASSEREGTRYEQYF
>TRBJ1-2|TRBV19|TRBD1|-
TGTGCCAGTAGTATAGATGCCGGACAGGGGGCCCCTAACTATGGCTACACCTTC
CASSIDAGQGAPNYGYTF
>TRBJ1-2|TRBV24-1|TRBD1|-
TGTGCCACCAGTCCGGGACAGGGAGGTGGCTACACCTTC
CATSPGQGGGYTF
>TRBJ2-3|TRBV19|TRBD2|-
TGTGCCAGTAGTATGCGGGGGGGCACAGATACGCAGTATTTT
CASSMRGGTDTQYF
>TRBJ1-1|TRBV7-6|-|-
TGTGCCAGCAAACGGGTCGAGGGATACACTGAAGCTTTCTTT
CASKRVEGYTEAFF
>TRBJ2-5|TRBV28|TRBD1|once
TGTGCCACTTTAACAGGGGGCTCAGAGACCCAGTACTTC
CATLTGGSETQYF
>TRBJ1-1|TRBV2|-|-
TGTGCCAGCAGACAGCGGACCTTTGGGGCTTTCTTT
CASRQRTFGAFF
>TRBJ1-2|TRBV7-9|-|-
TGTGCCAGCAGCTTCAGCGCGAGCCCTACTAACTATGGCTACACCTTC
CASSFSASPTNYGYTF
>TRBJ2-5|TRBV2|TRBD2|-
TGTGCCAGCAGTGCCCTATTGCTGGGGGGGGAGACCCAGTACTTC
CASSALLLGGETQYF
>TRBJ2-7|TRBV14|TRBD2|-
TGTGCCAGCAGCCAAGATTCGGGGGGGCTGTGGGGTGCCGAGCAGTACTTC
CASSQDSGGLWGAEQYF
>TRBJ2-2|TRBV18|TRBD1|-
TGTGCCAGCTCGACCGGGTCCCGGGACAGGGCTTACACCGGGGAGCTGTTTTTT
CASSTGSRDRAYTGELFF
>TRBJ2-3|TRBV6-1|TRBD2|once
TGTGCCAGCAGTGGTGGACTAGCGGGGGGCATAGGGAGCACAGATACGCAGTATTTT
CASSGGLAGGIGSTDTQYF
>TRBJ2-3|TRBV27|TRBD1|-
TGTGCCAGCAGTCACCTGACAGGGGGTTTC
CASSHLTGGF
>TRBJ2-1|TRBV6-5|-|-
TGTGCCAGCAGTTACTCTTACGGGGGGCCCTACAATGAGCAGTTCTTC
CASSYSYGGPYNEQFF
>TRBJ2-2|TRBV29-1|TRBD1|-
TGCAGCGTCGGGACAGGGGCTCTTAACACCGGGGAGCTGTTTTTT
CSVGTGALNTGELFF
>TRBJ1-2|TRBV5-5|-|once
TGTGCCAGCAGCTCCGGGAGCGCATTGGGCTACACCTTC
CASSSGSALGYTF
>TRBJ1-1|TRBV3-1/TRBV3-2|-|-
TGTGCCAGCAGCCAAGACGGGGACACTGAAGCTTTCTTT
CASSQDGDTEAFF
>TRBJ2-7|TRBV6-5|TRBD2|-
TGTGCCAGCAGTTACTCGGGACTAGCGGAAACCTACGAGCAGTACTTC
CASSYSGLAETYEQYF
>TRBJ1-4|TRBV6-5|-|few
TGTGCCAGCAGTTACAGGAGGGGTGAAAAACTGTTTTTT
CASSYRRGEKLFF
>TRBJ2-3|TRBV14|TRBD1|-
TGTGCCAGCAGCCCCGGACAGGAGACAGATACGCAGTATTTT
CASSPGQETDTQYF
>TRBJ1-2|TRBV30|-|many
TGTGCCTGGAGTACGGTAAACTATGGCTACACCTTC
CAWSTVNYGYTF
>TRBJ2-3|TRBV13|-|-
TGTGCCAGCAGCTTAGTTCCAGGACTATCAGACACAGATACGCAGTATTTT
CASSLVPGLSDTDTQYF
>TRBJ1-2|TRBV4-1|TRBD1|few
TGCGCCAGCAGCCAAGACCCGGGACAGGGATACTATGGCTACACCTTC
CASSQDPGQGYYGYTF
>TRBJ1-6|TRBV11-2|TRBD1|few
TGTGCCAGCAGCCAACAGGGGGCAGGTTCACCCCTCCACTTT
CASSQQGAGSPLHF
>TRBJ2-1|TRBV5-1|TRBD1|-
TGCGCCAGCAGCCCACCGACAGGGGGCGGGGCCTACAATGAGCAGTTCTTC
CASSPPTGGGAYNEQFF
>TRBJ2-5|TRBV28|TRBD2|medium-sized
TGTGCCAGCAGCTCCGGGCTAGCGGGGGGTAAGGGGGAGACCCAGTACTTC
CASSSGLAGGKGETQYF
>TRBJ2-3|TRBV9|-|-
TGTGCCAGCAGCAGACAACCCCTTAGCACAGATACGCAGTATTTT
CASSRQPLSTDTQYF
>TRBJ1-1|TRBV6-5|TRBD1|-
TGTGCCAGCAACAGGGGTAGAAACACTGAAGCTTTCTTT
CASNRGRNTEAFF
>TRBJ2-1|TRBV5-4|TRBD2|-
TGTGCCAGCAGACTAGCGGGGGGGCCTCGGGGCGAGCAGTTCTTC
CASRLAGGPRGEQFF
>TRBJ2-7|TRBV18|-|-
TGTGCCAGCTCACCCGAGACAGGTTCCTACGAGCAGTACTTC
CASSPETGSYEQYF
>TRBJ1-2|TRBV25-1|-|-
TGTGCCAGCAGTGAGCTGAGGGGGGGCGGGGGCTATGGCTACACCTTC
CASSELRGGGGYGYTF
>TRBJ2-3|TRBV6-4|TRBD2|once
TGTGCCAGCAGTGAAGCGGGGGGGAGCACAGATACGCAGTATTTT
CASSEAGGSTDTQYF
>TRBJ1-1|TRBV12-3/TRBV12-4|TRBD1|-
TGTGCCAGCAGTAAAACAGGGGGAACTGAAGCTTTCTTT
CASSKTGGTEAFF